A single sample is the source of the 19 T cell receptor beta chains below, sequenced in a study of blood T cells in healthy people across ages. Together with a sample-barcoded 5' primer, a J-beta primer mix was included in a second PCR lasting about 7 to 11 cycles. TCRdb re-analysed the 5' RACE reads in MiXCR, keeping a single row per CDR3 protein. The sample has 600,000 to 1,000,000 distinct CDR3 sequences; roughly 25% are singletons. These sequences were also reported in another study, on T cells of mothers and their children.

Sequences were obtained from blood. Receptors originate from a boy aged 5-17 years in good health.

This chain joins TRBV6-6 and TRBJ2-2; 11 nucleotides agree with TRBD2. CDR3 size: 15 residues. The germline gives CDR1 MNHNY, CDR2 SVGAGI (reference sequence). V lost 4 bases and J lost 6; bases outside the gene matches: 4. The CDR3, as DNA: TGTGCCAGCAGTTTTAGCGGGGGGGCTGCCGGGGAGCTGTTTTTT. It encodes CASSFSGGAAGELFF.

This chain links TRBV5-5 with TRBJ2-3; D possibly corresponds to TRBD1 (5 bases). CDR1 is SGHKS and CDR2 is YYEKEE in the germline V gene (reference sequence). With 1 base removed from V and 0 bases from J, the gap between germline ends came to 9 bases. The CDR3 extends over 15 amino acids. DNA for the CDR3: TGTGCCAGCAGCTTGCTACAGGAGAGCACAGATACGCAGTATTTT. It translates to CASSLLQESTDTQYF.

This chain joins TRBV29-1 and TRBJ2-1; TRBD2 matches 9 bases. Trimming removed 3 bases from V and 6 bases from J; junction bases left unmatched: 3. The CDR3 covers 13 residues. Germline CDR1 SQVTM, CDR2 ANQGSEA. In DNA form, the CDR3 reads TGCAGCGTTGAGGATAGCGGGAGCAATGAGCAGTTCTTC. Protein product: CSVEDSGSNEQFF.

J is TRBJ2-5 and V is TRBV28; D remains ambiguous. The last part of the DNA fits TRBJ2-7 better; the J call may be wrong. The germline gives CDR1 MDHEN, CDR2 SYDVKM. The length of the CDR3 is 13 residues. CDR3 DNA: TGTGCCAGCAGCCGGAGAGTGGACTACGAGCAGTACTTC. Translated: CASSRRVDYEQYF.

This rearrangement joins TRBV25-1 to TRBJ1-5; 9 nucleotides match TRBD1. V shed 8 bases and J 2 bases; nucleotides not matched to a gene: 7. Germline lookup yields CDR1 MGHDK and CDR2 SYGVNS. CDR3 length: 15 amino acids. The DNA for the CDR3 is TGTGCCAGCCCCCCCGACAGGGGGGGCAATCAGCCCCAGCATTTT. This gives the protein CASPPDRGGNQPQHF.

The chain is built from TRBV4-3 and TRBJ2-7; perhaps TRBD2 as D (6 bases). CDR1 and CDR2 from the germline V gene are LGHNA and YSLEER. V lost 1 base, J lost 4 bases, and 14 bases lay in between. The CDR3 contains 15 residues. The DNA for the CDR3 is TGCGCCAGCAGCCAAGCGCCTAGCGTCGAATACGAGCAGTACTTC. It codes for CASSQAPSVEYEQYF.

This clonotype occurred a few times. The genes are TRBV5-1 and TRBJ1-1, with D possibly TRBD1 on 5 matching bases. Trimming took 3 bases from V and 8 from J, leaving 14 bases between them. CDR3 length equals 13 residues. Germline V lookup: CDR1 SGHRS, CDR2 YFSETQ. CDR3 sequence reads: CASSSQGSGEAFF. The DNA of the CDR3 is TGCGCCAGCAGCTCTCAGGGTTCGGGAGAAGCTTTCTTT.

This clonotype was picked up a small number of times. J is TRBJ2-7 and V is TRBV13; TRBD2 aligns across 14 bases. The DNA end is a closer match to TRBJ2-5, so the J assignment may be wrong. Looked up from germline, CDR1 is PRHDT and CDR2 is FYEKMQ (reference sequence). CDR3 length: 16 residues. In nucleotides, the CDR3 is TGTGCCAGCAGCTCGGGGACTAGCGGGAGTTCTGAGACCCAGTACTTC. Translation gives CASSSGTSGSSETQYF.

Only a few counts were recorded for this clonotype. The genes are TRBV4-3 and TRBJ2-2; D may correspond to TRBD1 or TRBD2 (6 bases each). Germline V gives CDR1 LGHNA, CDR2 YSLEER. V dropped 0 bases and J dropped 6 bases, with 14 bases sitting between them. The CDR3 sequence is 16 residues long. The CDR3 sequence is CASSQDLGGSAGELFF. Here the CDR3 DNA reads TGCGCCAGCAGCCAAGATTTGGGGGGCTCGGCCGGGGAGCTGTTTTTT.

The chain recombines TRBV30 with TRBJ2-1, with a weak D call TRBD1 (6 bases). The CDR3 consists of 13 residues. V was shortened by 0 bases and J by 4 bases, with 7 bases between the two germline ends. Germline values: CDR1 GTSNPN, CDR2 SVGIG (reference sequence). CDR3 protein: CAWSVQGYNEQFF. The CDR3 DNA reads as TGTGCCTGGAGTGTACAGGGTTACAATGAGCAGTTCTTC.

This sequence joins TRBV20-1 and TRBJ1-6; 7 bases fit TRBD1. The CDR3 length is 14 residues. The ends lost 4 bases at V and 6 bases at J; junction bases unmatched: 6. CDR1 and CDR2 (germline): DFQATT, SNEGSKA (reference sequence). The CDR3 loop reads CSANRDSLNSPLHF. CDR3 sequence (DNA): TGCAGTGCTAACCGGGACAGCCTTAATTCACCCCTCCACTTT.

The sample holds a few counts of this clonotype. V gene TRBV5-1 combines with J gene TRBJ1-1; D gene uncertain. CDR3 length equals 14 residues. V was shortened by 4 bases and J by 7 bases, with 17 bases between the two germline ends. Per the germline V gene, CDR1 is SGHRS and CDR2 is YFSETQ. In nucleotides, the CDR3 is TGCGCCAGCAGCCCTGTTGCGGGGAGCCATGAAGCTTTCTTT. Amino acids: CASSPVAGSHEAFF.

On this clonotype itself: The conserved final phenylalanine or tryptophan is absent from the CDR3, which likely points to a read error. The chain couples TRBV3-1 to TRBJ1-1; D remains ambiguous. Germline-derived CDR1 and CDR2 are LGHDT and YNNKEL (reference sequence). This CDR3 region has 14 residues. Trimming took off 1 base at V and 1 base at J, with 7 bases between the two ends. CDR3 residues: CASSQAVANTEAFS. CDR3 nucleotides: TGTGCCAGCAGCCAAGCCGTCGCGAACACTGAAGCTTTCTCT.

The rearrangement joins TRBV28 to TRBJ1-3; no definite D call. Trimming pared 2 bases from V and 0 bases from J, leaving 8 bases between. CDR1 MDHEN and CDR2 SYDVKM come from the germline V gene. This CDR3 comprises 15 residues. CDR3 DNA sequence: TGTGCCAGCAGTTTAGAGACGAGCTCTGGAAACACCATATATTTT. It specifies CASSLETSSGNTIYF.

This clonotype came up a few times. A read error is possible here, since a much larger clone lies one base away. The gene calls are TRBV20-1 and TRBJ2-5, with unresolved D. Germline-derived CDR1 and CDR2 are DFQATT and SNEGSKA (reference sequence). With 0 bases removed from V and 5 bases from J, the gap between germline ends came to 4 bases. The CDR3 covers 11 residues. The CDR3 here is CSARDWETQYF. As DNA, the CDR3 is TGCAGTGCTAGAGATTGGGAGACCCAGTACTTC.

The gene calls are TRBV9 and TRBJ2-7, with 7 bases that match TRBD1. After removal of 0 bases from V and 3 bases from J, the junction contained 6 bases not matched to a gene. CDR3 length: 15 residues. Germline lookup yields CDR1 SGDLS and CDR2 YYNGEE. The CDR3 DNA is TGTGCCAGCAGCGTAGGAAGTGACAGGGACTACGAGCAGTACTTC. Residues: CASSVGSDRDYEQYF.

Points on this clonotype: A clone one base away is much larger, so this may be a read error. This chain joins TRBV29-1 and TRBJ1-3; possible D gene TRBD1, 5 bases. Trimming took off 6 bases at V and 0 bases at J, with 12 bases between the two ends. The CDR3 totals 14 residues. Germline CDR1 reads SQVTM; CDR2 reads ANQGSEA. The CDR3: CSVEGRPSGNTIYF. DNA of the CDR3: TGCAGCGTAGAGGGACGGCCCTCTGGAAACACCATATATTTT.

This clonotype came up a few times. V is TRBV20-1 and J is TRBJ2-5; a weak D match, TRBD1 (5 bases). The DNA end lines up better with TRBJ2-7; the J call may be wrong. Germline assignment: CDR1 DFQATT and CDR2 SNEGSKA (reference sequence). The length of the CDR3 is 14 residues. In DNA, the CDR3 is TGCAGTGCTAAGGGCCGTGGGGCGCGGTACGAGCAGTACTTC. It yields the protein CSAKGRGARYEQYF.

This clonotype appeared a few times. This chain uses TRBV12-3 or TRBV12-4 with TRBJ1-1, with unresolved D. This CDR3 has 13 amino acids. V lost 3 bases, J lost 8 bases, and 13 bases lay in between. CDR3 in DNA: TGTGCCAGCAGTTTTATGTCGGGTACAGAAGCTTTCTTT. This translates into CASSFMSGTEAFF.